The rows below give T cell receptor beta chains drawn from one sample of a study of CD8 T cells in Susac syndrome. TCRdb reprocessed the immunoSEQ multiplex PCR reads with MiXCR, giving one entry per CDR3 protein. This table holds more than 150,000 distinct CDR3 sequences, about 93% found once. Sequencing was performed on CD4+ T cells from PBMCs. All receptors come from a human donor in good health. CDR3s include the opening cysteine and the closing phenylalanine or tryptophan. D genes are given only for firm matches. Some rows have no size entry. The others give once, few or many, or a class for an expanded clone.

j_call clone_size d_call v_call cdr3_aa
TRBJ2-3 . . TRBV6-5 CASSPGQIRTDTQYF
TRBJ1-2 . . TRBV7-9 CASSLETGAGGYTF
TRBJ2-1 . TRBD2 TRBV20-1 CSARDPSGGNDEQFF
TRBJ2-2 . . TRBV5-4 CASSFEGWDTGELFF
TRBJ1-2 few . TRBV20-1 CSARGYGYTF
TRBJ1-1 once TRBD1 TRBV19 CASTQRDRMRAFF
TRBJ1-2 . . TRBV29-1 CSVDGSGADYGYTF
TRBJ2-3 . TRBD2 TRBV29-1 CSVEGISGGADTQYF
TRBJ2-3 few . TRBV18 CASSSYTDTQYF
TRBJ1-5 . TRBD1 TRBV15 CATSRDRIGGQPQHF
TRBJ1-2 . . TRBV29-1 CSTEGHWDYGYTF
TRBJ1-2 . . TRBV2 CASSEKAYGYTF
TRBJ2-1 . . TRBV6-2/TRBV6-3 CASRTSSSYNEQFF
TRBJ2-1 . . TRBV7-9 CASTAGDEQFF
TRBJ1-2 . TRBD1 TRBV29-1 CSGQGAGGYTF
TRBJ2-5 . . TRBV5-1 CASSLDLRETQYF
TRBJ1-2 . TRBD1 TRBV19 CASSATGTGEGYTF
TRBJ1-1 . . TRBV3-1 CASSQGEMNTEAFF
TRBJ2-1 . . TRBV29-1 CSVEGLAFSSYNEQFF
TRBJ2-3 . TRBD1 TRBV9 CASSVTTGGMADTQYF
TRBJ1-5 . TRBD1 TRBV2 CASCSGQGVQPQHF
TRBJ2-7 . . TRBV5-1 CASSFTGSSYEQYF
TRBJ2-7 . TRBD1 TRBV4-3 CASSQIGQAVEEQYF
TRBJ2-7 . . TRBV6-5 CASSSRAEQYF
TRBJ2-7 . TRBD2 TRBV20-1 CSARMSGGSSYEQYF
TRBJ1-2 . . TRBV20-1 CSARDFRREVWGYTF
TRBJ2-1 . . TRBV3-1 CASSRNRANEQFF
TRBJ2-2 . . TRBV15 CATSEQGELFF
TRBJ2-1 . . TRBV5-1 CASRQGNSYNEQFF
TRBJ2-2 . . TRBV29-1 CSVDAANTGELFF
TRBJ2-7 . . TRBV7-9 CASSSEADEQYF
TRBJ2-3 . . TRBV5-1 CASSQDWITDTQYF
TRBJ2-2 . TRBD2 TRBV12-3/TRBV12-4 CASSPGLAGANTGELFF
TRBJ2-6 . . TRBV27 CASSPRGTGANVLTF
TRBJ2-3 . . TRBV9 CASSDRGLPDDTQYF
TRBJ2-7 . . TRBV15 CATSRDSGPLHEQYF
TRBJ2-1 . TRBD2 TRBV13 CASRVAGTKAKQFF
TRBJ2-5 . TRBD2 TRBV29-1 CSVGRRGSGETQYF
TRBJ2-7 . . TRBV9 CASSVGRDWIYEQYF
TRBJ2-1 . . TRBV5-1 CASSQQGYNEQFF
TRBJ1-1 . . TRBV20-1 CSARLGGAGTEAFF
TRBJ2-3 . TRBD1 TRBV6-5 CASSLDRVDTQYF
TRBJ2-5 . TRBD1 TRBV6-6 CASSYGGQGRETQYF
TRBJ2-2 . . TRBV27 CASSPIGTLTGELFF
TRBJ2-1 . TRBD2 TRBV12-3/TRBV12-4 CASSTGTSGVPPYNEQFF
TRBJ2-3 . . TRBV20-1 CSAISPYPSTDTQYF
TRBJ2-5 . . TRBV18 CASSPVTIETQYF
TRBJ2-1 . . TRBV6-2/TRBV6-3 CASSQRDKEQFF
TRBJ2-3 . . TRBV14 CASSGGAFQTDTQYF
TRBJ2-2 . TRBD1 TRBV20-1 CSARRGQDSGELFF
TRBJ2-5 . TRBD2 TRBV7-3 CASSLTGGIETQYF
TRBJ2-7 . . TRBV6-5 CASSYSPRRTHPYEQYF
TRBJ2-7 . . TRBV29-1 CSVLAYEQYF
TRBJ2-1 . . TRBV29-1 CSAQEPYNEQFF
TRBJ2-7 . . TRBV2 CASNQGRDVSYEQYF
TRBJ2-5 . . TRBV20-1 CSATAPYSQETQYF
TRBJ2-7 . . TRBV2 CASSGRTTQNEQYF
TRBJ2-2 . . TRBV4-1 CASSQGLQNTGELFF
TRBJ1-2 . . TRBV3-1 CASSHGQARYTF